The 8 T cell receptor beta chains below all came from one sample that was sequenced in a study of cytomegalovirus exposure and HLA in healthy donors. It was with 60 Vbeta and 13 Jbeta primers that the PCR ran. The data were produced by immunoSEQ multiplex PCR, yet TCRdb's version contains in-frame clones alone and is incomplete. The sample consists of some 90,000 clones, roughly 70% of them appearing once. Sequences were obtained from PBMCs. Receptor source: a man aged 45-60 years in good health and CMV-seronegative.

This clone appeared once. V and J are TRBV5-4 and TRBJ2-1; D gene ambiguous. This CDR3 has 13 amino acids. Germline V lookup: CDR1 SGHNT, CDR2 YYREEE (reference sequence). V shed 4 bases and J shed 3 bases, with 8 bases lying between them. DNA of the CDR3: TGTGCCAGCAGCCCTCCCGGCTACAATGAGCAGTTCTTC. Its translation is CASSPPGYNEQFF. Looking up the rest from reference TRBV5-4 and TRBJ2-1 gives the full variable domain: ETGVTQSPTHLIKTRGQQVTLRCSSQSGHNTVSWYQQALGQGPQFIFQYYREEENGRGNFPPRFSGLQFPNYSSELNVNALELDDSALYLCASSPPGYNEQFFGPGTRLTVL.

The rearrangement links TRBV1 to TRBJ2-3; TRBD2 is taken as the D call from the table, unchecked against the DNA. TRBV1 has pseudogene status. The CDR3 is 17 residues long. CDR3 in DNA: TGCACCAGCAGCCAAGATCTGCAACTAGGTAGCACAGATACGCAGTATTTT. It yields the protein CTSSQDLQLGSTDTQYF.

The chain uses TRBV11-2 and TRBJ2-7, with 7 bases that match TRBD1. Germline CDR1 is SGHAT and CDR2 is FQNNGV. V shed 5 bases and J 5 bases; nucleotides not matched to a gene: 9. This CDR3 contains 14 residues. CDR3 in amino acids: CASSAWGQRDEQYF. CDR3 coding DNA: TGTGCCAGCAGCGCCTGGGGACAGCGCGACGAGCAGTACTTC.

The rearrangement joins TRBV4-2 to TRBJ1-1; D is uncertain. With 3 bases removed from V and 0 bases from J, the gap between germline ends came to 8 bases. CDR3 length equals 14 residues. Germline V gene data show CDR1 as LGHNA and CDR2 as YNFKEQ. The DNA for the CDR3 is TGTGCCAGCAGCCATCCTCAGGTGAACACTGAAGCTTTCTTT. Residues: CASSHPQVNTEAFF.

The genes are TRBV29-1 and TRBJ2-1, with 15 bases identical to TRBD2. The V and J ends lost 3 bases and 7 bases, in that order; junction bases with no gene match: 7. Germline assignment: CDR1 SQVTM and CDR2 ANQGSEA. This CDR3 region has 16 residues. CDR3 in DNA: TGCAGCGTTGATAGAACCGGGACTAGCGGGAGGAATGAGCAGTTCTTC. Encoded protein: CSVDRTGTSGRNEQFF.

The rearrangement uses TRBV30 and TRBJ2-7; 8 bases agree with TRBD1. The CDR3 is 13 residues long. The V and J ends lost 1 base and 6 bases, in that order; junction bases with no gene match: 5. Germline V gene data show CDR1 as GTSNPN and CDR2 as SVGIG (reference sequence). The CDR3 region is CAWSGTGIREQYF. CDR3 coding DNA: TGTGCCTGGAGTGGGACAGGGATACGCGAGCAGTACTTC.

In this sample, this clone turned up a few times. This rearrangement joins TRBV27 to TRBJ1-3; weak D call: TRBD1 (6 bases). The CDR3 runs to 17 residues. CDR1 is MNHEY, CDR2 SMNVEV, per germline (reference sequence). V dropped 2 bases and J dropped 2 bases, with 16 bases sitting between them. The CDR3 loop reads CASSLTSGGGAGNTIYF. Here the CDR3 DNA reads TGTGCCAGCAGTTTAACTTCGGGAGGGGGGGCTGGAAACACCATATATTTT.

The chain uses TRBV6-5 and TRBJ2-1; 9 bases are shared with TRBD2. Trimming cost V 7 bases and J 4 bases; bases outside gene matches: 8. Germline V gives CDR1 MNHEY, CDR2 SVGAGI. The CDR3 extends over 15 amino acids. The CDR3 loop reads CASTKGLAGYNEQFF. The CDR3 bases are TGTGCCAGCACCAAGGGGCTAGCGGGGTACAATGAGCAGTTCTTC.